Listed here are 20 T cell receptor beta chains from one sample, sequenced in a study of blood T cell repertoires in COVID-19. Sequencing used immunoSEQ multiplex PCR; TCRdb keeps in-frame clones, though not all of them. The data hold approximately 200,000 clones, with 70% to 85% observed a single time. The specimen sequenced was peripheral blood. Source of these receptors: a woman aged 45-65 years with acute or convalescent COVID-19.

This chain uses TRBV3-1 (or the pseudogene TRBV3-2) with TRBJ2-1; 7 bases agree with TRBD2. The CDR3 sequence is 12 residues long. Germline lookup yields CDR1 LGHDT and CDR2 YNNKEL (reference sequence). Unmatched junction bases numbered 7, after V lost 6 bases and J lost 11 bases. The CDR3 nucleotides read TGTGCCAGCAGTCGAACTAGCGATAAGCAGTTCTTC. Translation: CASSRTSDKQFF.

The chain employs TRBV6-5 and TRBJ2-5, with a possible D match to TRBD1 (6 bases). V was clipped by 7 bases and J by 3 bases, with 12 bases between them. From germline, CDR1 is MNHEY and CDR2 SVGAGI. CDR3 length: 13 amino acids. This CDR3 is CASNQGNKETQYF. Written as DNA, the CDR3 is TGTGCCAGCAATCAGGGGAACAAAGAGACCCAGTACTTC.

In this sample, this clone turned up a few times. The chain links TRBV28 to TRBJ2-3, with TRBD2 matching 9 bases. Germline CDR1 MDHEN, CDR2 SYDVKM. Unmatched junction bases numbered 8, after V lost 6 bases and J lost 4 bases. The CDR3 consists of 15 residues. This CDR3 reads CASRPLAGTSDTQYF. The CDR3, as DNA: TGTGCCAGCAGGCCGCTAGCGGGGACTTCAGATACGCAGTATTTT.

CDR3 amino acids: CASSLGAGGGYTF. CDR3 DNA: TGTGCCAGCAGCTTAGGGGCGGGGGGAGGCTACACCTTC. V is TRBV7-2 and J is TRBJ1-2, with D perhaps TRBD1 (5 bases). Germline values: CDR1 SGHTA, CDR2 FQGNSA. V was trimmed by 1 base and J by 8 bases, leaving 11 bases between them. The CDR3 length is 13 residues.

The chain is built from TRBV30 and TRBJ1-6; 9 nucleotides align to TRBD1. The V and J ends lost 3 bases and 9 bases, in that order; junction bases with no gene match: 6. Germline CDR1 reads GTSNPN; CDR2 reads SVGIG (reference sequence). CDR3 size: 14 residues. The CDR3 DNA follows: TGTGCCTGGAGCGGGGGACAGGGCTTTTCACCCCTCCACTTT. This gives the protein CAWSGGQGFSPLHF.

This chain connects TRBV28 to TRBJ2-2, with D unclear. V lost 5 bases and J 7 bases, leaving 8 bases between the germline ends. The CDR3 runs 12 residues. The germline CDR1 and CDR2 sequences are MDHEN and SYDVKM. The CDR3 nucleotides read TGTGCCAGCAGTCGCGAGGTCGGGGAGCTGTTTTTT. Amino acid sequence: CASSREVGELFF.

The chain combines TRBV7-2 with TRBJ2-3; a weak D match, TRBD2 (6 bases). The germline CDR1 and CDR2 sequences are SGHTA and FQGNSA. The CDR3 totals 17 residues. V lost 1 base and J 0 bases, leaving 14 bases between the germline ends. The CDR3 bases are TGTGCCAGCAGCTTAGGTCCGGCGGGGCTTAGCACAGATACGCAGTATTTT. It translates to CASSLGPAGLSTDTQYF.

This clone has just one count. This may arise from a read error, as a much more abundant clone is one base away. Within the sample, other DNA sequences also encode this same CDR3. V is TRBV19 and J is TRBJ1-1; maybe TRBD1 (5 bases). The CDR3 is 13 amino acids. The V end was cut by 2 bases, the J end by 1 base, with 5 bases between. CDR1 and CDR2 (germline): LNHDA, SQIVND (reference sequence). The CDR3 spells CASSIRGNTEAFF. In DNA, the CDR3 is TGTGCCAGTAGTATAAGGGGGAACACTGAAGCTTTCTTT.

The chain employs TRBV19 and TRBJ2-4; 13 bases align to TRBD2. CDR1 is LNHDA, CDR2 SQIVND, per germline (reference sequence). The CDR3 has 17 residues. The V segment lost 4 bases and the J segment 2 bases; nucleotides outside the gene matches: 5. The CDR3, as DNA: TGTGCCAGTAGTACCACTAGCGGGGGGGCGACCAAAAACATTCAGTACTTC. As protein: CASSTTSGGATKNIQYF. Full variable domain (outside the CDR3, taken from reference TRBV19 and TRBJ2-4): DGGITQSPKYLFRKEGQNVTLSCEQNLNHDAMYWYRQDPGQGLRLIYYSQIVNDFQKGDIAEGYSVSREKKESFPLTVTSAQKNPTAFYLCASSTTSGGATKNIQYFGAGTRLSVL.

The J gene is TRBJ1-1, the V gene TRBV28; D may be TRBD1 (6 bases). With 5 bases removed from V and 4 bases from J, the gap between germline ends came to 14 bases. This CDR3 is built from 14 residues. Germline V gene lookup returns CDR1 MDHEN and CDR2 SYDVKM. This CDR3 reads CASSPWTDGTEAFF. CDR3 nucleotides: TGTGCCAGCAGTCCCTGGACAGACGGCACTGAAGCTTTCTTT.

The V call is TRBV19, the J call TRBJ1-2; D remains unclear. This CDR3 has 13 amino acids. Germline V gene data show CDR1 as LNHDA and CDR2 as SQIVND (reference sequence). The V and J ends lost 0 bases and 8 bases respectively, with 10 bases between them. Written as DNA, the CDR3 is TGTGCCAGTAGTATAGATTTTCCGGGAGGCTACACCTTC. Its protein product is CASSIDFPGGYTF.

The J gene is TRBJ2-2, the V gene TRBV18; D unclear. The germline CDR1 and CDR2 sequences are KGHSH and LQKENI. The V end was cut by 2 bases, the J end by 2 bases, with 6 bases between. This CDR3 spans 14 amino acids. The CDR3, as DNA: TGTGCCAGCTCACCAGGGCCAAACACCGGGGAGCTGTTTTTT. Protein product: CASSPGPNTGELFF.

V and J are TRBV6-5 and TRBJ1-1; D gene uncertain. V was clipped by 2 bases and J by 0 bases, with 7 bases between them. The CDR3 runs 14 residues. Per germline, CDR1 MNHEY and CDR2 SVGAGI. CDR3 DNA: TGTGCCAGCAGTTACACCGAGTTGAACACTGAAGCTTTCTTT. It specifies CASSYTELNTEAFF.

This sequence joins TRBV4-2 and TRBJ1-4; tentatively, D is TRBD1 (5 bases). The CDR3 is 15 residues long. The germline V and J ends were trimmed by 4 bases and 7 bases, with 16 bases remaining between them. Germline assignment: CDR1 LGHNA and CDR2 YNFKEQ. CDR3 sequence reads: CASSRPGQGGEKLFF. CDR3 bases: TGTGCCAGCAGCCGGCCTGGGCAGGGAGGTGAAAAACTGTTTTTT.

This clone was detected a few times. The rearrangement uses TRBV2 and TRBJ1-2; D is unclear. Trimming took 0 bases from V and 6 from J, leaving 5 bases between them. The CDR3 contains 12 residues. CDR1 and CDR2 (germline): SNHLY, FYNNEI. The CDR3 DNA follows: TGTGCCAGCAGTGAAGCCCCGGATGGCTACACCTTC. It codes for CASSEAPDGYTF.

The chain has TRBV27 and TRBJ2-1, with 7 positions matching TRBD2. Germline CDR1 is MNHEY and CDR2 is SMNVEV (reference sequence). This CDR3 is built from 16 residues. With V trimmed by 8 bases and J by 8 bases, 18 bases remained unmatched. The CDR3 DNA follows: TGTGCCAGCTGTAAAGCGGGATCGCCCCTTAGCGATGAGCAGTTCTTC. This encodes CASCKAGSPLSDEQFF.

This clone was observed a handful of times. V usage is TRBV24-1 and J usage is TRBJ2-6, with 7 bases fitting TRBD1. With V trimmed by 9 bases and J by 1 base, 2 bases remained unmatched. This CDR3 is built from 14 residues. The V gene's germline CDR1 is KGHDR and CDR2 SFDVKD. CDR3 coding DNA: TGTGCCACCCAGGGACAGTCTGGGGCCAACGTCCTGACTTTC. This encodes CATQGQSGANVLTF.

The J gene is TRBJ2-1, the V gene TRBV10-3; D perhaps matches TRBD2 (5 bases). V was pared by 6 bases and J by 7 bases, with 7 bases between. CDR1 is ENHRY and CDR2 is SYGVKD in the germline V gene. The CDR3 is 11 residues long. CDR3 region: CAISGLNEQFF. The CDR3 nucleotides are TGTGCCATCAGCGGACTTAATGAGCAGTTCTTC.

This chain links TRBV28 with TRBJ2-7, with 7 bases matching TRBD2. With V trimmed by 2 bases and J by 7 bases, 5 bases remained unmatched. This CDR3 comprises 13 residues. Germline lookup yields CDR1 MDHEN and CDR2 SYDVKM. For the CDR3, the DNA is TGTGCCAGCAGTTTAACTAGCGTGAGAGAGCAGTACTTC. This translates into CASSLTSVREQYF.

The genes are TRBV18 and TRBJ2-3, with 9 bases that match TRBD2. Germline CDR1 reads KGHSH; CDR2 reads LQKENI. V lost 5 bases, J lost 4 bases, and 7 bases stayed unmatched. The CDR3 is made up of 15 amino acids. The CDR3 loop is CASSNGAGGPDTQYF. The CDR3 coding sequence is TGTGCCAGCTCAAATGGGGCGGGAGGGCCAGATACGCAGTATTTT.